This T cell receptor (beta chain) came from a study of patients and donors after allogeneic stem cell transplantation. MiXCR, run by TCRdb on the RT-PCR reads, gives a single entry per CDR3 protein. The profile covers roughly 140,000 distinct CDR3 sequences, with over 30% appearing a single time and approximately 50% taken by the ten largest. This CDR3 has 15 amino acids. V lost 7 bases and J lost 7; bases outside the gene matches: 7. The sample consisted of blood, either unsorted or a sorted T cell fraction (not recorded which). V usage is TRBV12-3 or TRBV12-4 and J usage is TRBJ1-6; 10 nucleotides align to TRBD1. The source is a human donor who was either an allogeneic HSCT recipient or a stem cell or donor lymphocyte infusion donor (not recorded which). It is not recorded whose cells these are; they may come from a transplant donor. CDR3 nucleotides: TGTGCCAGCACCTGGACAGGGGGTCGAAATTCACCCCTCCACTTT. Protein product: CASTWTGGRNSPLHF.